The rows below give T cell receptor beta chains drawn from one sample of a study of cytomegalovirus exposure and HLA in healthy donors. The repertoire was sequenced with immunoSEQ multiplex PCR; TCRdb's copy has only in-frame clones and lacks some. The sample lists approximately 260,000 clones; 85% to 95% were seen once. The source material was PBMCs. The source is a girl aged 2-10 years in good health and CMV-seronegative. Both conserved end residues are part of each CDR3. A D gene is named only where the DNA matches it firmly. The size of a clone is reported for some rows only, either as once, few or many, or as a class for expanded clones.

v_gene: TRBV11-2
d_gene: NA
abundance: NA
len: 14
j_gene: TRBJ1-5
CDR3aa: CASSLDGDWQLQHF
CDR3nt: TGTGCCAGCAGCTTAGATGGGGACTGGCAGCTCCAGCATTTT

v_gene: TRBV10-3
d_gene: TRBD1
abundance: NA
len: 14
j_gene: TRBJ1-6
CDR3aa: CAISPRDRDSPLHF
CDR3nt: TGTGCCATCAGTCCCCGGGACAGGGATTCACCCCTCCACTTT

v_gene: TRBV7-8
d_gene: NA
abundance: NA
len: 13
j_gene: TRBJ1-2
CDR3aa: CASSLGTEGGYTF
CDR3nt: TGTGCCAGCAGCTTAGGGACAGAGGGAGGCTACACCTTC

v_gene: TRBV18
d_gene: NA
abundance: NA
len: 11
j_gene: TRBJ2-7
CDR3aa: CASSPDIEQYF
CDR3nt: TGTGCCAGCTCACCCGACATTGAGCAGTACTTC

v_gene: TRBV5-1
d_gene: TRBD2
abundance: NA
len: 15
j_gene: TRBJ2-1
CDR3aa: CASSTSGATYNEQFF
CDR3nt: TGCGCCAGCAGCACAAGCGGGGCGACCTACAATGAGCAGTTCTTC

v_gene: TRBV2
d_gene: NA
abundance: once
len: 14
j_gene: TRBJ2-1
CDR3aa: CATKRRDSYNEQFF
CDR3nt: TGTGCCACCAAGAGGCGGGACTCCTACAATGAGCAGTTCTTC

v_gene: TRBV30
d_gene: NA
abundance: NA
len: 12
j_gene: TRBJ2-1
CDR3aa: CAWTLPGSEPFF
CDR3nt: TGTGCCTGGACATTGCCGGGTTCGGAGCCGTTCTTC

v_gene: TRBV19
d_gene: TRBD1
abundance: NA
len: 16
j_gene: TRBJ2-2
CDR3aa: CASSSTGTGLPGELFF
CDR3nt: TGTGCCAGTAGTAGTACCGGGACAGGGCTCCCCGGGGAGCTGTTTTTT

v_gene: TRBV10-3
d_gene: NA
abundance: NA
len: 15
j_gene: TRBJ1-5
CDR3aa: CAISETTGLNQPQHF
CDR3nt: TGTGCCATCAGTGAGACAACAGGGCTCAATCAGCCCCAGCATTTT

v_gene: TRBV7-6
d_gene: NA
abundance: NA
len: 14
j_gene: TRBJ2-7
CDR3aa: CASSLGGEVAEQYF
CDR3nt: TGTGCCAGCAGCTTGGGTGGGGAGGTGGCCGAGCAGTACTTC

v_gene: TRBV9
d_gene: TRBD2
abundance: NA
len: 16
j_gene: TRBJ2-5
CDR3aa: CASSLRAGGQEETQYF
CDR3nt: TGTGCCAGCAGCCTGAGAGCGGGGGGGCAGGAAGAGACCCAGTACTTC

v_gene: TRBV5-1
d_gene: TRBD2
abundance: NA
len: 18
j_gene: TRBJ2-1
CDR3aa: CASSLVLAGVSLSNEQFF
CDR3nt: TGCGCCAGCAGCTTGGTCCTAGCGGGAGTGTCATTGAGCAATGAGCAGTTCTTC

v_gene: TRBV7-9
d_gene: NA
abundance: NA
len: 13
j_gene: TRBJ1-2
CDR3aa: CASSPGGLGGYTF
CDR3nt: TGTGCCAGCAGCCCCGGGGGTCTAGGTGGCTACACCTTC

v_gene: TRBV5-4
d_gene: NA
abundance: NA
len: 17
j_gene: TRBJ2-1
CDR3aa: CASSLPGLDSSYNEQFF
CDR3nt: TGTGCCAGCAGCCTACCGGGACTCGATAGCTCCTACAATGAGCAGTTCTTC

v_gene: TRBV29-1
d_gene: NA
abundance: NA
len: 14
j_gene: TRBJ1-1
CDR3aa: CSVEVAGLNTEAFF
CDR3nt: TGCAGCGTTGAAGTAGCAGGGCTGAACACTGAAGCTTTCTTT

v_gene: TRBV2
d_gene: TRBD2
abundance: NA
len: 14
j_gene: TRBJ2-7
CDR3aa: CASSVTGGPNGQYF
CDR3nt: TGTGCCAGCAGTGTCACGGGAGGGCCTAATGGACAGTACTTC

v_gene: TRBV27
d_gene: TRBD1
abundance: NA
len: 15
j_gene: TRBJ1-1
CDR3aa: CASRHRTGEGTEAFF
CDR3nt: TGTGCCAGCCGCCACCGGACAGGGGAGGGCACTGAAGCTTTCTTT

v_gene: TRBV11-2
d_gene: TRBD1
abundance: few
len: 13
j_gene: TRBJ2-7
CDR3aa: CASSWDRGYEQYF
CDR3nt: TGTGCCAGCAGCTGGGACAGGGGTTACGAGCAGTACTTC

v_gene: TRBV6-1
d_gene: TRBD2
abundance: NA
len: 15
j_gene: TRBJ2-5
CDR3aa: CASTTEGLVGSEQYF
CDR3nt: TGTGCCAGCACCACCGAGGGACTAGTTGGGAGTGAGCAGTACTTC

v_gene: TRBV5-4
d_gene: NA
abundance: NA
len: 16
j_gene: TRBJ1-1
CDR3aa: CASSFLPGHKNTEAFF
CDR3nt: TGTGCCAGCAGCTTTCTACCGGGACACAAGAACACTGAAGCTTTCTTT

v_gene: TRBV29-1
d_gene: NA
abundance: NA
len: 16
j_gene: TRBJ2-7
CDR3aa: CSVEIAGTPNSYEQYF
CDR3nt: TGCAGCGTTGAGATAGCCGGGACACCGAACTCCTACGAGCAGTACTTC

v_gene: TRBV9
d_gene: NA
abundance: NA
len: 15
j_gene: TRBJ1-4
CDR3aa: CASSNSGQGGEKLFF
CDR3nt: TGTGCCAGCAGCAATAGCGGGCAGGGAGGAGAAAAACTGTTTTTT

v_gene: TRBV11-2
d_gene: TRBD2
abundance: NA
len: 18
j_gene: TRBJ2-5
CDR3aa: CASSLTSGGTIIEETQYF
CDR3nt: TGTGCCAGCAGCCTCACTAGCGGGGGAACGATTATAGAAGAGACCCAGTACTTC

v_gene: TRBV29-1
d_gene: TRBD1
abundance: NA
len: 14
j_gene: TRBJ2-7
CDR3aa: CSAWIGQGANEQYF
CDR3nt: TGCAGCGCATGGATAGGACAGGGGGCTAACGAGCAGTACTTC

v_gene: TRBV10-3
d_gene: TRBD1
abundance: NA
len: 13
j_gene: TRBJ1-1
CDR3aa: CAIKYEDRSEAFF
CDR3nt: TGTGCCATAAAGTACGAGGACAGGAGTGAAGCTTTCTTT

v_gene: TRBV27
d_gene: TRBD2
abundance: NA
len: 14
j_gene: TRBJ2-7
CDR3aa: CASSLAGGGYEQYF
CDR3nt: TGTGCCAGCAGTTTAGCGGGGGGCGGTTACGAGCAGTACTTC

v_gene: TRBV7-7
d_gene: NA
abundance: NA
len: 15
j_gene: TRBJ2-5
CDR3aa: CASSRGGNLKEIQYF
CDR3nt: TGTGCCAGCAGCCGCGGAGGGAACTTGAAAGAGATCCAGTACTTC

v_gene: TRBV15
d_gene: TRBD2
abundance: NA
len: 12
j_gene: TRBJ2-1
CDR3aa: CATSRAAGGPIF
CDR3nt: TGTGCCACCAGCAGAGCAGCGGGAGGGCCCATCTTC

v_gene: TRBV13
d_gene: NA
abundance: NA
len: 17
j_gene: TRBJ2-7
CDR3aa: CASSLRLGGGWISEQYF
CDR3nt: TGTGCCAGCAGCTTAAGATTGGGGGGGGGCTGGATCAGCGAGCAGTACTTC

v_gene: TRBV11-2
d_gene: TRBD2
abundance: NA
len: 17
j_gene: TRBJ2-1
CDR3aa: CASSLEGYSGLYNEQFF
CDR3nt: TGTGCCAGCAGCTTAGAGGGGTATAGCGGGCTTTACAATGAGCAGTTCTTC

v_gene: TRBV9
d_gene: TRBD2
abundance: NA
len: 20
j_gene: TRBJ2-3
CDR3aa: CASSPHLLAGGPGTGGTQYF
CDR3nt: TGTGCCAGCAGCCCCCACTTACTAGCGGGAGGCCCCGGAACGGGGGGTACGCAGTATTTT

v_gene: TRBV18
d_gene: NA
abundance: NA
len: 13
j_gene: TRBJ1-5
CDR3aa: CASSGGGDQPQHF
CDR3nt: TGTGCCAGCTCAGGGGGCGGCGATCAGCCCCAGCATTTT

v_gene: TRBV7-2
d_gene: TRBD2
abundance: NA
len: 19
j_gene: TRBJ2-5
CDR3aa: CASSSHPLGTSGRQETQYF
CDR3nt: TGTGCCAGCAGCTCCCATCCCCTTGGAACTAGCGGGAGACAAGAGACCCAGTACTTC

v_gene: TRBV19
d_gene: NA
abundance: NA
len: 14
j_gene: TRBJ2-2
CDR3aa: CASTPTGWTGELFF
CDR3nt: TGTGCCAGTACCCCGACGGGGTGGACCGGGGAGCTGTTTTTT

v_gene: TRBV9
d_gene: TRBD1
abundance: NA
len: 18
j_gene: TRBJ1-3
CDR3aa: CASSVAIQGQGQGNTIYF
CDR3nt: TGTGCCAGCAGCGTAGCGATCCAGGGACAGGGTCAGGGAAACACCATATATTTT

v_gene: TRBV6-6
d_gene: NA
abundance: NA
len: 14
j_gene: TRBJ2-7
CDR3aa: CASSYSYTSYEQYF
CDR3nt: TGTGCCAGCAGTTACTCGTATACATCTTACGAGCAGTACTTC

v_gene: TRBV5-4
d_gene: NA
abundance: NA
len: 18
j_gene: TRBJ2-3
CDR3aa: CASTPELAGWIPTDTQYF
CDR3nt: TGTGCCAGCACCCCGGAGTTGGCGGGATGGATTCCCACAGATACGCAGTATTTT

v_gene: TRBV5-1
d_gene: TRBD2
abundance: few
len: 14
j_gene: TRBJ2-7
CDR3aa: CASTTDPLAYEQYF
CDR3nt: TGCGCCAGCACTACGGACCCACTAGCGTACGAGCAGTACTTC

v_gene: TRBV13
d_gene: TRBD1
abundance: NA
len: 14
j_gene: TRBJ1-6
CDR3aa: CASSAGTGSSPLHF
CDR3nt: TGTGCCAGCAGCGCCGGGACAGGGAGTTCACCCCTCCACTTT

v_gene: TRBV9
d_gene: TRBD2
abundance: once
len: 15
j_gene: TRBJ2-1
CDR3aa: CASSEAGGSYNEQFF
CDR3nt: TGTGCCAGCAGCGAAGCGGGGGGTTCCTACAATGAGCAGTTCTTC

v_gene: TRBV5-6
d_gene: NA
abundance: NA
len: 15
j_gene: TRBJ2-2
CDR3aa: CASSLPGVKPGELFF
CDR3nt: TGTGCCAGCAGCCTACCCGGGGTAAAACCCGGGGAGCTGTTTTTT

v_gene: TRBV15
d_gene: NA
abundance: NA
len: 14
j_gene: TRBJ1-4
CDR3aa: CATSSSGANEKLFF
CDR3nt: TGTGCCACCAGCAGCTCCGGGGCTAATGAAAAACTGTTTTTT

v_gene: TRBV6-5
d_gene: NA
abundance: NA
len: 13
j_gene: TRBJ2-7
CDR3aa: CASSYDGGYEQYF
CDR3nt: TGTGCCAGCAGTTACGACGGGGGCTACGAGCAGTACTTC

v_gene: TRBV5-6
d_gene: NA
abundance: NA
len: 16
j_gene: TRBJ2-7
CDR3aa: CASSLGWGVRSDEQYF
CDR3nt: TGTGCCAGCAGCTTGGGTTGGGGGGTCAGAAGCGACGAGCAGTACTTC

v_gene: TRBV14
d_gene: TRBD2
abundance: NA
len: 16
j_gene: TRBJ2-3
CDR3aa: CASSQGLAGITDTQYF
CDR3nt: TGTGCCAGCAGCCAAGGACTAGCGGGGATCACAGATACGCAGTATTTT

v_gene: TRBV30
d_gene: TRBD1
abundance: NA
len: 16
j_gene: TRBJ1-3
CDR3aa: CAWSPSRQGLGNTIYF
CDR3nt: TGTGCCTGGAGTCCATCCAGACAGGGCCTCGGAAACACCATATATTTT

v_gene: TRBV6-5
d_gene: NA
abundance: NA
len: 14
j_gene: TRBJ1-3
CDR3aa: CASSPSGSGNTIYF
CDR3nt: TGTGCCAGCAGCCCATCGGGGTCTGGAAACACCATATATTTT

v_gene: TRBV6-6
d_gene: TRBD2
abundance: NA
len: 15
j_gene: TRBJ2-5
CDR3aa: CASSYDGGYQETQYF
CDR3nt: TGTGCCAGCAGTTACGACGGGGGGTACCAAGAGACCCAGTACTTC

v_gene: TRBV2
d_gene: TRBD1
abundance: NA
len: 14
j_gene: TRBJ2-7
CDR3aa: CASRGQVLLYEQYF
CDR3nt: TGTGCCAGCCGTGGACAGGTGCTACTTTACGAGCAGTACTTC

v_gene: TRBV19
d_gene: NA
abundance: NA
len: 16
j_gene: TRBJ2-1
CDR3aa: CASSIVPGVIYNEQFF
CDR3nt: TGTGCCAGTAGTATAGTGCCGGGGGTGATTTACAATGAGCAGTTCTTC

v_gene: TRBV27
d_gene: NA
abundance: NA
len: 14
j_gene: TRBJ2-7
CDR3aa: CASSPMTGIDEQYF
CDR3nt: TGTGCCAGCAGTCCTATGACGGGAATCGACGAGCAGTACTTC

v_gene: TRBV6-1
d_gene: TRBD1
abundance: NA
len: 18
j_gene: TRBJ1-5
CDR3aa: CASTETGLSDMSNQPQHF
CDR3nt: TGTGCCAGCACTGAGACAGGGCTTAGCGATATGAGCAATCAGCCCCAGCATTTT

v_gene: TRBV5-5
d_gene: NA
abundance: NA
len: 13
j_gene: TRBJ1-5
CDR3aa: CASSLWRNQPQHF
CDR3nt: TGTGCCAGCAGCTTGTGGCGCAATCAGCCCCAGCATTTT

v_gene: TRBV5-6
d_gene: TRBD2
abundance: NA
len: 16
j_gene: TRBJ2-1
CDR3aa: CASSSGAGGGYNEQFF
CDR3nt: TGTGCCAGCAGCTCGGGAGCGGGAGGAGGTTACAATGAGCAGTTCTTC

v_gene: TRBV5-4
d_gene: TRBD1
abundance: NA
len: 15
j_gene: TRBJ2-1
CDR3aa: CASSLDLGQANEQFF
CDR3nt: TGTGCCAGCAGCTTGGATTTAGGACAGGCGAATGAGCAGTTCTTC

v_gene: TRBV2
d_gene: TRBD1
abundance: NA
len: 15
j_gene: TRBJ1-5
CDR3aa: CASSEMEGANQPQHF
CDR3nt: TGTGCCAGCAGTGAAATGGAGGGGGCTAATCAGCCCCAGCATTTT

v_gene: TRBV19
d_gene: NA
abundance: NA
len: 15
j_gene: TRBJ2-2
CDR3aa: CASATGTTNTGELFF
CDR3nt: TGTGCCAGTGCGACCGGGACAACGAACACCGGGGAGCTGTTTTTT

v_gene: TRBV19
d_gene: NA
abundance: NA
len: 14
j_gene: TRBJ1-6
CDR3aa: CASRQGSYNSPLHF
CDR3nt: TGTGCCAGTAGACAGGGCTCCTATAATTCACCCCTCCACTTT

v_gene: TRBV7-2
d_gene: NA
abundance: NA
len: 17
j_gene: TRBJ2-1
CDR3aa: CASSFRPPGAGYNEQFF
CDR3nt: TGTGCCAGCAGCTTCCGTCCTCCGGGAGCGGGTTACAATGAGCAGTTCTTC